Below, 24 T cell receptor beta chains from the same sample are listed, as sequenced in a study of early T cells in non-severe SARS-CoV-2 infection. TCRdb itself ran the 5' RACE reads through MiXCR, one entry per CDR3 protein. The repertoire includes about 67,000 distinct CDR3 sequences, around a tenth of them detected once, and 3.5% to 4.5% sits in the top ten. Sequencing input: whole blood. These receptors originate from an adult who was a healthcare worker with PCR-confirmed SARS-CoV-2 infection or an uninfected control (not recorded which).

Ten or more counts support this clonotype. The V call is TRBV20-1, the J call TRBJ2-7; D may be TRBD2 (5 bases). Germline loops: CDR1 DFQATT, CDR2 SNEGSKA (reference sequence). Trimming cost V 6 bases and J 3 bases, with 12 bases left between them. The CDR3 has 12 amino acids. CDR3 bases: TGCAGTGCGACCCGGGATGACTACGAGCAGTACTTC. It translates to CSATRDDYEQYF.

There are many counts of this clonotype. This rearrangement joins TRBV7-9 to TRBJ2-1; the match to TRBD2 covers 7 bases. V was clipped by 5 bases and J by 9 bases; unmatched bases: 13. The CDR3 length is 15 residues. CDR1 and CDR2 (germline): SEHNR, FQNEAQ (reference sequence). Written as DNA, the CDR3 is TGTGCCAGCAGCCCTCCGAGGGGAGGGAAGGGTGAGCAGTTCTTC. Protein: CASSPPRGGKGEQFF.

Many counts were recorded for this clonotype. V is TRBV27 and J is TRBJ2-7; possibly TRBD1 for D (6 bases). Germline V lookup: CDR1 MNHEY, CDR2 SMNVEV (reference sequence). This CDR3 spans 12 amino acids. V was cut by 6 bases and J by 7 bases, with 13 bases left in between. In DNA, the CDR3 is TGTGCCAGCAGAACAGGGTCCGGTGAGCAGTACTTC. It translates to CASRTGSGEQYF.

The gene calls are TRBV6-5 and TRBJ2-5, with D possibly being TRBD1 or TRBD2 (5 bases each). The germline CDR1 and CDR2 sequences are MNHEY and SVGAGI. V lost 1 base to trimming and J lost 2 bases, with 11 bases between them. The CDR3 is 15 residues long. CDR3 residues: CASSYLEGPQETQYF. The CDR3 coding sequence is TGTGCCAGCAGTTACTTAGAGGGACCTCAAGAGACCCAGTACTTC.

This clonotype was recorded at least ten times. The DNA for the CDR3 is TGCGCCAGCAGCCCTACCGGGACCACCTACGAGCAGTACTTC. Protein sequence: CASSPTGTTYEQYF. The chain combines TRBV5-1 with TRBJ2-7; D may match TRBD1 or TRBD2 (5 bases each). This CDR3 region has 14 residues. The germline V gene encodes CDR1 SGHRS and CDR2 YFSETQ. Trimming took 4 bases from V and 2 from J, leaving 13 bases between them. Complete variable domain (other parts from reference TRBV5-1 and TRBJ2-7): KAGVTQTPRYLIKTRGQQVTLSCSPISGHRSVSWYQQTPGQGLQFLFEYFSETQRNKGNFPGRFSGRQFSNSRSEMNVSTLELGDSALYLCASSPTGTTYEQYFGPGTRLTVT.

This clonotype was seen ten or more times. This chain links TRBV29-1 with TRBJ2-7; TRBD2 might be the D (5 bases). The CDR3 spans 13 residues. Trimming took 5 bases from V and 0 from J, leaving 11 bases between them. Germline V gives CDR1 SQVTM, CDR2 ANQGSEA. CDR3 region: CSVLTGTSYEQYF. CDR3 nucleotides: TGCAGCGTTCTAACGGGAACCTCCTACGAGCAGTACTTC.

This clonotype was seen many times. V gene TRBV7-9 combines with J gene TRBJ2-1, with TRBD2 matching 8 bases. Per germline, CDR1 SEHNR and CDR2 FQNEAQ (reference sequence). The CDR3 runs 12 residues. V was pared by 1 base and J by 16 bases, with 6 bases of the junction left unmatched. CDR3 residues: CASSLESSGSFF. For the CDR3, the DNA is TGTGCCAGCAGCTTAGAATCAAGCGGGAGTTTCTTC.

This clonotype was recorded many times. The chain couples TRBV29-1 to TRBJ1-2, with 7 positions matching TRBD1. The V segment lost 6 bases and the J segment 1 base; nucleotides outside the gene matches: 5. The germline CDR1 and CDR2 sequences are SQVTM and ANQGSEA. The CDR3 runs 13 residues. The CDR3 sequence is CSVGQRINYGYTF. The CDR3 region has the DNA TGCAGCGTGGGACAGAGGATTAACTATGGCTACACCTTC. The complete variable domain, with remaining parts taken from reference TRBV29-1 and TRBJ1-2, reads SAVISQKPSRDICQRGTSLTIQCQVDSQVTMMFWYRQQPGQSLTLIATANQGSEATYESGFVIDKFPISRPNLTFSTLTVSNMSPEDSSIYLCSVGQRINYGYTFGSGTRLTVV.

This clonotype was detected a few times. CDR3 in DNA: TGTGCCAGCAGCTTAAACTCAGGGGGCAATGAGCAGTTCTTC. Residues: CASSLNSGGNEQFF. The chain joins TRBV7-9 to TRBJ2-1; 7 nucleotides agree with TRBD1. V trimming: 2 bases; J trimming: 6 bases; junction bases outside the gene matches: 4. The CDR3 sequence is 14 residues long. Germline V gene data show CDR1 as SEHNR and CDR2 as FQNEAQ (reference sequence).

At least ten counts were recorded for this clonotype. The chain has TRBV30 and TRBJ1-1, with unresolved D. This CDR3 region has 12 residues. Germline V gene data show CDR1 as GTSNPN and CDR2 as SVGIG (reference sequence). The V gene lost 5 bases and the J gene lost 4 bases, with 11 bases spanning the gap. The chain's CDR3 is CAWGPVGTEAFF. Written as DNA, the CDR3 is TGTGCCTGGGGACCGGTGGGCACTGAAGCTTTCTTT.

Only one count was recorded for this clonotype. The genes are TRBV29-1 and TRBJ2-3; D might be TRBD1 or TRBD2, each matching 6 bases. V was pared by 2 bases and J by 5 bases, with 11 bases between. The CDR3 contains 13 residues. CDR1 is SQVTM, CDR2 ANQGSEA, per germline. CDR3 amino acids: CSVEWGAIDTQYF. The CDR3 DNA is TGCAGCGTTGAATGGGGGGCCATAGATACGCAGTATTTT.

The J gene is TRBJ2-1, the V gene TRBV7-9; 10 bases fit TRBD2. Trimming took 2 bases from V and 7 from J; bases not matched to a gene: 8. Germline lookup yields CDR1 SEHNR and CDR2 FQNEAQ (reference sequence). This CDR3 comprises 16 residues. CDR3 DNA: TGTGCCAGCAGCTTATCGGAAGTAGCGGGAGGTAATGAGCAGTTCTTC. It yields the protein CASSLSEVAGGNEQFF. Together with reference TRBV7-9 and TRBJ2-1, the CDR3 gives the full variable domain: DTGVSQNPRHKITKRGQNVTFRCDPISEHNRLYWYRQTLGQGPEFLTYFQNEAQLEKSRLLSDRFSAERPKGSFSTLEIQRTEQGDSAMYLCASSLSEVAGGNEQFFGPGTRLTVL.

This clonotype has a count of ten or more. The CDR3: CASSFLYRDEQFF. Here the CDR3 DNA reads TGTGCCAGCAGCTTCCTATATCGGGATGAGCAGTTCTTC. This chain joins TRBV7-2 and TRBJ2-1; D not certain. With 3 bases removed from V and 8 bases from J, the gap between germline ends came to 11 bases. CDR1 is SGHTA and CDR2 is FQGNSA in the germline V gene. The CDR3 runs 13 residues. Full variable domain (remainder filled in from reference TRBV7-2 and TRBJ2-1): GAGVSQSPSNKVTEKGKDVELRCDPISGHTALYWYRQSLGQGLEFLIYFQGNSAPDKSGLPSDRFSAERTGGSVSTLTIQRTQQEDSAVYLCASSFLYRDEQFFGPGTRLTVL.

The chain combines TRBV5-1 with TRBJ2-1; 8 bases match TRBD1. V lost 3 bases and J lost 4; bases outside the gene matches: 6. The CDR3 covers 15 residues. The germline CDR1 and CDR2 sequences are SGHRS and YFSETQ. In nucleotides, the CDR3 is TGCGCCAGCAGCTCCGGGACAGGAGTTTACAATGAGCAGTTCTTC. Translated: CASSSGTGVYNEQFF. The full variable domain, its missing parts supplied by reference TRBV5-1 and TRBJ2-1, is KAGVTQTPRYLIKTRGQQVTLSCSPISGHRSVSWYQQTPGQGLQFLFEYFSETQRNKGNFPGRFSGRQFSNSRSEMNVSTLELGDSALYLCASSSGTGVYNEQFFGPGTRLTVL.

The genes are TRBV9 and TRBJ1-1; D gene ambiguous. The CDR3 contains 15 residues. V gave up 1 base and J gave up 3 bases, with 13 bases separating them. CDR1 and CDR2 (germline): SGDLS, YYNGEE. The CDR3 region is CASSVSGYLDTEAFF. The CDR3 DNA reads as TGTGCCAGCAGCGTATCGGGGTATTTGGACACTGAAGCTTTCTTT.

This clonotype has ten or more counts. CDR3 nucleotide sequence: TGTGCCAGCAGTGAAGTTCCGGGACTCAAGAGCTCTGGAAACACCATATATTTT. It translates to CASSEVPGLKSSGNTIYF. The chain carries TRBV6-1 and TRBJ1-3, with D tentatively TRBD1 (5 bases). In germline, CDR1 is MNHNS, CDR2 SASEGT. This CDR3 spans 18 amino acids. Trimming took off 1 base at V and 0 bases at J, with 16 bases between the two ends.

The rearrangement uses TRBV7-8 and TRBJ2-1; TRBD2 aligns across 12 bases. Trimming removed 5 bases from V and 0 bases from J; junction bases left unmatched: 11. The germline V gene encodes CDR1 SGHVS and CDR2 FQNEAQ. This CDR3 is 19 amino acids long. The CDR3 protein is CASSETLAGGTDSYNEQFF. The CDR3 DNA sequence: TGTGCCAGCAGCGAAACGCTAGCGGGAGGGACAGACTCCTACAATGAGCAGTTCTTC. Full variable domain (rest looked up from reference TRBV7-8 and TRBJ2-1): GAGVSQSPRYKVAKRGQDVALRCDPISGHVSLFWYQQALGQGPEFLTYFQNEAQLDKSGLPSDRFFAERPEGSVSTLKIQRTQQEDSAVYLCASSETLAGGTDSYNEQFFGPGTRLTVL.

This clonotype has ten or more counts. The V and J genes are TRBV20-1 and TRBJ1-5, with 9 bases lining up with TRBD1. The CDR3 has 13 amino acids. V gave up 5 bases and J gave up 4 bases; unmatched junction bases: 3. The germline V gene has CDR1 DFQATT and CDR2 SNEGSKA (reference sequence). The CDR3 reads CSAAGTGNQPQHF. The CDR3 bases are TGCAGTGCTGCTGGGACAGGGAATCAGCCCCAGCATTTT.

This clonotype was counted at least ten times. CDR3 sequence (DNA): TGTGCCAGCAGTTTCAACGGACTGACCTCCTACGAGCAGTACTTC. Translation gives CASSFNGLTSYEQYF. The chain has TRBV12-3 or TRBV12-4 and TRBJ2-7, with D possibly TRBD2 on 5 matching bases. V lost 3 bases and J lost 0, with 12 bases in between. This CDR3 has 15 amino acids.

In the case of this clonotype: Because the CDR3's place on the DNA is in doubt, the DNA is left out and the CDR3 is given as listed by TCRdb. V gene TRBV11-2 combines with J gene TRBJ2-2; the D call TRBD2 from the table was never checked on the DNA. The CDR3 is made up of 14 amino acids, end residues included. CDR1 is SGHAT and CDR2 is FQNNGV in the germline V gene. CDR3 protein: CASSFNWVGELFFF.

V gene TRBV30 combines with J gene TRBJ1-1, with D possibly TRBD1 on 5 matching bases. Deletions cut 3 bases from V and 7 bases from J, with 15 bases between. This CDR3 spans 13 amino acids. Germline CDR1 GTSNPN, CDR2 SVGIG (reference sequence). The CDR3 nucleotides are TGTGCCTGGAGCTTTACCGGGCAGGGTGAAGCTTTCTTT. Its protein is CAWSFTGQGEAFF.

This chain connects TRBV11-3 to TRBJ2-1; tentatively, D is TRBD2 (5 bases). V dropped 2 bases and J dropped 9 bases, with 11 bases sitting between them. The CDR3 spans 13 residues. Germline-derived CDR1 and CDR2 are SGHNT and YENEEA. Here the CDR3 reads CASSLPLSGEQFF. CDR3 bases: TGTGCCAGCAGCTTACCCCTCAGCGGTGAGCAGTTCTTC.

The chain employs TRBV11-3 and TRBJ2-7; the match to TRBD1 covers 7 bases. J gave up 5 bases and V 5 bases, and 9 bases lay outside the gene matches. The germline V gene has CDR1 SGHNT and CDR2 YENEEA. CDR3 length equals 14 residues. In nucleotides, the CDR3 is TGTGCCAGCAGCCTACAGGGGAGCCTTAACGAGCAGTACTTC. Amino acids: CASSLQGSLNEQYF.

V usage is TRBV6-1 and J usage is TRBJ2-1; 7 bases agree with TRBD2. The germline V gene encodes CDR1 MNHNS and CDR2 SASEGT. Trimming at V came to 7 bases and at J to 2 bases, leaving 5 bases not matched to a gene. This CDR3 spans 14 amino acids. The CDR3 is CASMAGTTYNEQFF. The CDR3 bases are TGTGCCAGCATGGCGGGGACTACCTACAATGAGCAGTTCTTC.